Shown below are 22 T cell receptor beta chains from a single sample sequenced in a study of vaccination and CD4 T cells after COVID-19. Sequenced with the Oncomine TCR Beta short-read assay was DNA taken from cultured CD4+ T cells. TCRdb used MiXCR to reprocess the PCR reads, holding one entry per CDR3 protein. Of approximately 17,000 distinct CDR3 sequences in the sample, about 50% were seen once. Time point in this sample: late sampling 161 to 241 days after vaccination in a few convalescent patients. Treatment meaning: roughly 10-day PBMC culture with coronavirus spike peptide pools or control peptides (ViraFEST assay). These TCRs are of unknown antigen specificity. Source: CD4+ T cells from blood, cultured in vitro, taken about 7 months after SARS-CoV-2 vaccination. The receptors originated from a human donor who had recovered from COVID-19.

The chain links TRBV12-3 or TRBV12-4 to TRBJ2-7; no reliable D call. CDR3 length: 14 residues. Trimming took off 1 base at V and 4 bases at J, with 11 bases between the two ends. CDR3 coding DNA: TGTGCCAGCAGTTTAGGCGGTCTATATTACGAGCAGTACTTC. This sequence encodes CASSLGGLYYEQYF.

The count of this clonotype is one. The chain has TRBV5-4 and TRBJ2-1; unclear D gene. Germline V gene sequence: CDR1 SGHNT, CDR2 YYREEE (reference sequence). The CDR3 is made up of 14 amino acids. Trimming pared 7 bases from V and 0 bases from J, leaving 11 bases between. The DNA for the CDR3 is TGTGCCAGCTCAACGGATAGCTCCTACAATGAGCAGTTCTTC. Its protein product is CASSTDSSYNEQFF. Full variable domain (outside the CDR3, taken from reference TRBV5-4 and TRBJ2-1): ETGVTQSPTHLIKTRGQQVTLRCSSQSGHNTVSWYQQALGQGPQFIFQYYREEENGRGNFPPRFSGLQFPNYSSELNVNALELDDSALYLCASSTDSSYNEQFFGPGTRLTVL.

This clonotype has only a few counts. J is TRBJ1-1 and V is TRBV7-3; D uncertain. V was trimmed by 5 bases and J by 1 base, leaving 8 bases between them. The CDR3 contains 13 residues. In germline, CDR1 is SGHTA, CDR2 FQGTGA. CDR3 sequence (DNA): TGTGCCAGCAGCCCTCAGACGAACACTGAAGCTTTCTTT. It yields the protein CASSPQTNTEAFF.

This chain links TRBV5-6 with TRBJ1-2, with a possible D match to TRBD1 (5 bases). This CDR3 has 15 amino acids. Trimming took 3 bases from V and 4 from J, leaving 16 bases between them. Germline V gene data show CDR1 as SGHDT and CDR2 as YYEEEE. The CDR3 DNA sequence: TGTGCCAGCAGCTGGGTAGACAGACCTTTCTATGGCTACACCTTC. Translation: CASSWVDRPFYGYTF.

This clonotype was observed a few times. The rearrangement joins TRBV15 to TRBJ1-5, with D uncertain. V was shortened by 4 bases and J by 7 bases, with 14 bases between the two germline ends. The germline gives CDR1 LNHNV, CDR2 YYDKDF (reference sequence). CDR3 length equals 14 residues. The CDR3 sequence: CATSKVWEGQPQHF. The CDR3 region has the DNA TGTGCCACCAGCAAAGTCTGGGAGGGACAGCCCCAGCATTTT.

The CDR3 nucleotides are TGCAGTGTTATAGTGTCCCAGGAAGAGACCCAGTACTTC. Its protein product is CSVIVSQEETQYF. This rearrangement joins TRBV20-1 to TRBJ2-5, with D unclear. V lost 7 bases, J lost 3 bases, and 15 bases lay in between. The V gene's germline CDR1 is DFQATT and CDR2 SNEGSKA (reference sequence). This CDR3 is built from 13 residues.

The table lists this clonotype with a few counts. The V call is TRBV19, the J call TRBJ2-5; no clear D gene. This CDR3 spans 14 amino acids. Germline V lookup: CDR1 LNHDA, CDR2 SQIVND (reference sequence). V lost 5 bases, J lost 5 bases, and 15 bases lay in between. The CDR3 coding sequence is TGTGCCAGTAGTTACTTCGGTACGGCGGAGACCCAGTACTTC. This gives the protein CASSYFGTAETQYF.

This rearrangement joins TRBV7-2 to TRBJ2-1; 12 bases fit TRBD2. The CDR3 spans 17 residues. Germline trimming cut 5 bases from V and 5 bases from J; bases unmatched to any gene: 10. CDR1 and CDR2 (germline): SGHTA, FQGNSA. The DNA of the CDR3 is TGTGCCAGCAGCGGGGTAACTAGCGGGAGGCTAAACAATGAGCAGTTCTTC. Its translation is CASSGVTSGRLNNEQFF. The full variable domain, completed using reference TRBV7-2 and TRBJ2-1, is GAGVSQSPSNKVTEKGKDVELRCDPISGHTALYWYRQSLGQGLEFLIYFQGNSAPDKSGLPSDRFSAERTGGSVSTLTIQRTQQEDSAVYLCASSGVTSGRLNNEQFFGPGTRLTVL.

The chain combines TRBV15 with TRBJ2-1, with 9 positions matching TRBD2. This CDR3 comprises 16 residues. J gave up 6 bases and V 0 bases, and 6 bases lay outside the gene matches. From germline, CDR1 is LNHNV and CDR2 YYDKDF (reference sequence). In DNA, the CDR3 is TGTGCCACCAGCAGAGATCCTAGCGGGACCCTCAATGAGCAGTTCTTC. As protein: CATSRDPSGTLNEQFF.

This clonotype was detected only a few times. V gene TRBV7-9 combines with J gene TRBJ1-3; no clear D. This CDR3 spans 14 amino acids. Trimming cost V 1 base and J 7 bases, with 11 bases left between them. Germline V gene sequence: CDR1 SEHNR, CDR2 FQNEAQ (reference sequence). In DNA, the CDR3 is TGTGCCAGCAGCTTAGTGGTTCCGGGGAACACCATATATTTT. Residues: CASSLVVPGNTIYF.

This clonotype was observed a few times. The V and J genes are TRBV19 and TRBJ2-1; 7 nucleotides align to TRBD1. Per germline, CDR1 LNHDA and CDR2 SQIVND (reference sequence). This CDR3 has 16 amino acids. V shed 2 bases and J 1 base; nucleotides not matched to a gene: 5. CDR3 residues: CASSITDRLSYNEQFF. In DNA, the CDR3 is TGTGCCAGTAGTATAACGGACAGGTTGTCCTACAATGAGCAGTTCTTC.

This clonotype appeared a few times. The V gene is TRBV6-1, the J gene TRBJ1-3; TRBD1 matches at 8 bases. CDR3 size: 16 residues. Germline assignment: CDR1 MNHNS and CDR2 SASEGT. V lost 6 bases, J lost 0 bases, and 7 bases stayed unmatched. The CDR3, as DNA: TGTGCCAGCAGCCGACAGGGGACCGACTCTGGAAACACCATATATTTT. Encoded protein: CASSRQGTDSGNTIYF.

The rearrangement uses TRBV20-1 and TRBJ2-3; possible D gene TRBD2, 6 bases. Germline V lookup: CDR1 DFQATT, CDR2 SNEGSKA (reference sequence). Trimming removed 3 bases at V and 4 bases at J, with 8 bases between. The CDR3 sequence is 12 residues long. The CDR3 reads CSASGSADTQYF. In DNA form, the CDR3 reads TGCAGTGCTAGCGGGAGCGCAGATACGCAGTATTTT.

V and J are TRBV20-1 and TRBJ1-1; D unresolved. V dropped 7 bases and J dropped 1 base, with 10 bases sitting between them. The germline gives CDR1 DFQATT, CDR2 SNEGSKA (reference sequence). There are 12 residues in the CDR3. CDR3 residues: CSGSLWNTEAFF. The CDR3 coding sequence is TGCAGTGGTTCATTATGGAACACTGAAGCTTTCTTT.

The rearrangement uses TRBV24-1 and TRBJ2-5; 8 bases are a match to TRBD2. CDR3 length equals 17 residues. Germline V gene lookup returns CDR1 KGHDR and CDR2 SFDVKD. V gave up 5 bases and J gave up 5 bases; unmatched junction bases: 15. CDR3 sequence: CATSAALGREAGETQYF. The CDR3 DNA reads as TGTGCCACCAGTGCAGCGTTGGGGCGGGAGGCCGGGGAGACCCAGTACTTC.

The chain employs TRBV6-1 and TRBJ2-5; the match to TRBD2 covers 10 bases. The CDR3 is 13 residues long. The trim removed 8 bases at V and 2 bases at J, leaving 2 bases unmatched. Germline V gives CDR1 MNHNS, CDR2 SASEGT. The CDR3 loop is CASQLAGQETQYF. The CDR3, as DNA: TGTGCCAGCCAACTAGCGGGGCAAGAGACCCAGTACTTC.

This clonotype has only one observation. The V gene is TRBV19, the J gene TRBJ2-7; D unclear. With 1 base removed from V and 1 base from J, the gap between germline ends came to 5 bases. The CDR3 is 13 residues long. Germline-derived CDR1 and CDR2 are LNHDA and SQIVND (reference sequence). In DNA, the CDR3 is TGTGCCAGTAGTATAGGGTCTTCCTACGAGCAGTACTTC. Translation gives CASSIGSSYEQYF. Based on the CDR3 plus reference TRBV19 and TRBJ2-7, the full variable domain is DGGITQSPKYLFRKEGQNVTLSCEQNLNHDAMYWYRQDPGQGLRLIYYSQIVNDFQKGDIAEGYSVSREKKESFPLTVTSAQKNPTAFYLCASSIGSSYEQYFGPGTRLTVT.

This clonotype has only a few counts. For the CDR3, the DNA is TGTGCCAGTAGCTTTGGGGCGAACTATGGCTACACCTTC. Translation: CASSFGANYGYTF. This chain connects TRBV19 to TRBJ1-2; a weak D match, TRBD1 (5 bases). V gave up 6 bases and J gave up 2 bases, with 10 bases separating them. This CDR3 has 13 residues. CDR1 and CDR2 (germline): LNHDA, SQIVND (reference sequence).

The chain combines TRBV6-1 with TRBJ1-5, with a possible D match to TRBD1 (6 bases). V gave up 9 bases and J gave up 7 bases, with 13 bases separating them. In germline, CDR1 is MNHNS, CDR2 SASEGT. The CDR3 covers 12 residues. Here the CDR3 DNA reads TGTGCCAGTGGACGGGGGGGCCAGCCCCAGCATTTT. This codes for CASGRGGQPQHF.

The V call is TRBV7-9, the J call TRBJ2-5; 15 nucleotides agree with TRBD2. The CDR3 totals 20 residues. Trimming cost V 4 bases and J 3 bases; bases outside gene matches: 15. Germline CDR1 and CDR2: SEHNR and FQNEAQ (reference sequence). The DNA of the CDR3 is TGTGCCAGCAGCTCGTACTTTGGACTAGCGGGAGGGCCTAGAGAAGAGACCCAGTACTTC. Its translation: CASSSYFGLAGGPREETQYF.

This chain uses TRBV20-1 with TRBJ2-1; 7 bases fit TRBD1. The V segment lost 6 bases and the J segment 6 bases; nucleotides outside the gene matches: 5. Germline V lookup: CDR1 DFQATT, CDR2 SNEGSKA (reference sequence). The length of the CDR3 is 12 residues. The CDR3 nucleotides read TGCAGTGCGTCACGACAGGGCAATGAGCAGTTCTTC. It codes for CSASRQGNEQFF.

The V gene is TRBV20-1, the J gene TRBJ1-2, with a tentative D call TRBD1 (5 bases). This CDR3 comprises 15 residues. V was pared by 1 base and J by 8 bases, with 20 bases between. The germline V gene encodes CDR1 DFQATT and CDR2 SNEGSKA (reference sequence). CDR3 region: CSARASGGRLRGYTF. The CDR3 DNA is TGCAGTGCTAGAGCCTCGGGGGGGAGACTTCGGGGCTACACCTTC.